The rows below give T cell receptor beta chains drawn from one sample of a study of blood T cell repertoires in COVID-19. Profiled with immunoSEQ multiplex PCR; TCRdb holds only in-frame clones, not every one. This table holds 65,000 to 80,000 clones, 82% found once. Material: peripheral blood. These receptors all come from a human donor in a cohort sampled during active COVID-19. Each CDR3 is given with its conserved first and last residue. Fields, in order: V gene, D gene, clone size, CDR3 length, J gene, CDR3 protein, CDR3 DNA. The D gene is left open where the match is weak. Clone size is stated in some rows and not others, as once, few, many or a class when expanded.

TRBV6-2/TRBV6-3,.,.,16,TRBJ2-7,CASSYLDSIGGYEQYF,TGTGCCAGCAGTTACTTGGACTCGATCGGGGGCTACGAGCAGTACTTC
TRBV5-1,TRBD2,.,16,TRBJ2-5,CASSPLERGGPETQYF,TGCGCCAGCAGCCCCCTGGAGCGGGGGGGCCCAGAGACCCAGTACTTC
TRBV5-6,TRBD2,.,18,TRBJ2-7,CASSLGPPRGRSSYEQYF,TGTGCCAGCAGCTTGGGGCCCCCTCGCGGGAGGAGCTCCTACGAGCAGTACTTC
TRBV29-1,.,.,12,TRBJ1-2,CSVEDWGDGYTF,TGCAGCGTTGAAGACTGGGGGGATGGCTACACCTTC
TRBV5-1,.,.,15,TRBJ1-1,CASSHFPDRNTEAFF,TGCGCCAGCAGCCACTTTCCTGACAGGAACACTGAAGCTTTCTTT
TRBV7-9,TRBD2,.,12,TRBJ2-7,CASGLAAYEQYF,TGTGCCAGCGGACTAGCGGCTTACGAGCAGTACTTC
TRBV7-7,TRBD2,.,15,TRBJ2-5,CASSPDSGGQETQYF,TGTGCTAGCAGCCCCGATTCGGGGGGTCAAGAGACCCAGTACTTC
TRBV27,.,.,14,TRBJ1-5,CASRPVYSNQPQHF,TGTGCCAGCAGGCCAGTTTATAGCAATCAGCCCCAGCATTTT
TRBV5-4,.,.,13,TRBJ2-5,CASSAGQQETQYF,TGTGCCAGCAGCGCGGGACAGCAAGAGACCCAGTACTTC
TRBV5-1,.,.,13,TRBJ1-3,CASSSGSGNTIYF,TGCGCCAGCAGCTCGGGCTCTGGAAACACCATATATTTT
TRBV13,TRBD1,.,17,TRBJ1-2,CASSLGRTGAIPGGYTF,TGTGCCAGCAGCTTAGGCCGGACAGGGGCCATCCCAGGTGGCTACACCTTC
TRBV10-3,TRBD1,once,14,TRBJ1-2,CAITPGQGVGGYTF,TGTGCCATCACCCCGGGACAGGGTGTTGGTGGCTACACCTTC
TRBV18,.,.,11,TRBJ2-7,CASSPRHEQYF,TGTGCCAGCTCACCCAGGCACGAGCAGTACTTC
TRBV18,.,.,15,TRBJ1-4,CASSLGDATNEKLFF,TGTGCCAGCTCACTCGGAGATGCAACTAATGAAAAACTGTTTTTT
TRBV5-1,.,.,15,TRBJ1-4,CASSFSGTTNEKLFF,TGCGCCAGCAGCTTCTCAGGAACAACTAATGAAAAACTGTTTTTT
TRBV19,.,.,12,TRBJ1-1,CASSITGGEAFF,TGTGCCAGTAGTATAACCGGGGGTGAAGCTTTCTTT
TRBV29-1,.,.,16,TRBJ1-2,CSVEKSLGAALYGYTF,TGCAGCGTTGAAAAGAGCTTGGGGGCGGCTCTCTATGGCTACACCTTC
TRBV5-1,TRBD2,.,15,TRBJ2-1,CASSPRAGGRYEQFF,TGCGCCAGCAGCCCCCGGGCGGGGGGGCGGTATGAGCAGTTCTTC
TRBV9,.,.,12,TRBJ2-5,CASSPGEETQYF,TGTGCCAGCAGCCCCGGAGAAGAGACCCAGTACTTC
TRBV5-1,TRBD2,many,16,TRBJ2-3,CASSLGLAATTDTQYF,TGCGCCAGCAGCTTGGGACTAGCGGCGACCACAGATACGCAGTATTTT
TRBV2,TRBD2,.,15,TRBJ2-5,CATQGPSLAVETQYF,TGTGCCACCCAGGGCCCCTCACTAGCGGTAGAGACCCAGTACTTC
TRBV6-6,.,.,19,TRBJ2-6,CASSHSSRAYYSGANVLTF,TGTGCCAGCAGCCACTCGTCCAGGGCCTACTACTCTGGGGCCAACGTCCTGACTTTC
TRBV25-1,TRBD2,.,15,TRBJ2-7,CASSDRTSGNYEQYF,TGTGCCAGCAGTGACCGGACTAGCGGGAACTACGAGCAGTACTTC
TRBV3-1/TRBV3-2,TRBD1,.,11,TRBJ1-2,CASGTGGGYTF,TGTGCCAGTGGGACAGGGGGTGGCTACACCTTC
TRBV28,TRBD1,.,15,TRBJ1-5,CASSPRTGGWPPQHF,TGTGCCAGCAGCCCGAGGACAGGGGGCTGGCCGCCCCAGCATTTT
TRBV18,.,.,14,TRBJ1-2,CASSPDTSNYGYTF,TGTGCCAGCTCACCGGACACTTCTAACTATGGCTACACCTTC
TRBV11-2,.,.,15,TRBJ1-4,CASSLRQVSNEKLFF,TGTGCCAGCAGCCTCCGACAGGTTTCTAATGAAAAACTGTTTTTT
TRBV19,TRBD2,.,18,TRBJ2-1,CASSTSRTSGWIDNEQFF,TGTGCCAGTAGTACCTCGAGGACTAGCGGGTGGATAGACAATGAGCAGTTCTTC
TRBV7-6,.,once,16,TRBJ2-7,CASSLAPSVPAYEQYF,TGTGCCAGCAGCTTAGCTCCGAGCGTCCCTGCCTACGAGCAGTACTTC
TRBV6-4,.,few,14,TRBJ2-2,CASSASAGIGELFF,TGTGCCAGCAGTGCTTCGGCAGGTATCGGGGAGCTGTTTTTT
TRBV2,.,.,12,TRBJ2-7,CASSGTAYEQYF,TGTGCCAGCAGTGGGACAGCATACGAGCAGTACTTC
TRBV18,.,once,15,TRBJ1-6,CASSPGREGNSPLHF,TGTGCCAGCTCACCAGGACGTGAGGGTAATTCACCCCTCCACTTT
TRBV2,TRBD1,.,16,TRBJ1-3,CASSAPWDSSGNTIYF,TGTGCCAGCAGTGCCCCCTGGGACAGTTCTGGAAACACCATATATTTT
TRBV11-2,.,once,13,TRBJ1-2,CASSLVTSYGYTF,TGTGCCAGCAGCTTAGTTACGAGCTATGGCTACACCTTC
TRBV5-4,TRBD1,few,15,TRBJ1-1,CASSEGAGMITEAFF,TGTGCCAGCTCAGAGGGGGCAGGGATGATCACTGAAGCTTTCTTT
TRBV14,.,.,12,TRBJ2-3,CASRRNTDTQYF,TGTGCAAGCCGGCGGAATACAGATACGCAGTATTTT
TRBV5-1,.,once,14,TRBJ1-1,CASSADGQNTEAFF,TGCGCCAGCAGCGCCGACGGACAGAACACTGAAGCTTTCTTT
TRBV18,.,.,17,TRBJ2-4,CASSPPGQLLAKNIQYF,TGTGCCAGCTCACCACCGGGCCAGTTGTTAGCCAAAAACATTCAGTACTTC
TRBV19,TRBD1,.,14,TRBJ1-4,CASSTTGINEKLFF,TGTGCCAGTAGTACGACAGGGATCAATGAAAAACTGTTTTTT
TRBV3-1/TRBV3-2,TRBD2,.,14,TRBJ2-7,CASSQVAGAYEQYF,TGTGCCAGCAGCCAAGTGGCGGGAGCCTACGAGCAGTACTTC
TRBV6-6,TRBD1,.,13,TRBJ1-2,CASIPDRDDGYTF,TGTGCCAGCATTCCGGACAGGGACGATGGCTACACCTTC
TRBV29-1,.,.,11,TRBJ2-7,CSVGPRGEQYF,TGCAGCGTTGGCCCGCGTGGCGAGCAGTACTTC
TRBV15,TRBD2,.,16,TRBJ2-6,CATSSGGGGGANVLTF,TGTGCCACCAGCTCCGGGGGGGGTGGTGGGGCCAACGTCCTGACTTTC
TRBV7-2,TRBD2,few,14,TRBJ2-1,CASRRESSYNEQFF,TGTGCCAGCAGGCGGGAGTCCTCCTACAATGAGCAGTTCTTC
TRBV4-1,.,many,15,TRBJ2-1,CASSRGGSSYNEQFF,TGCGCCAGCAGCCGGGGCGGCAGCTCCTACAATGAGCAGTTCTTC
TRBV19,.,.,18,TRBJ2-1,CASRKGRAGTSSYNEQFF,TGTGCCAGTAGAAAAGGAAGGGCAGGGACAAGCTCCTACAATGAGCAGTTCTTC
TRBV6-5,TRBD1,.,14,TRBJ1-2,CASSRIGTGTGYTF,TGTGCCAGCAGTCGCATCGGGACAGGGACCGGCTACACCTTC
TRBV10-2,.,.,12,TRBJ2-1,CASSERVNEQFF,TGCGCCAGCAGTGAGCGGGTGAATGAGCAGTTCTTC
TRBV11-2,.,.,14,TRBJ2-6,CASSFLSGANVLTF,TGTGCCAGCAGCTTTCTATCTGGGGCCAACGTCCTGACTTTC
TRBV28,TRBD1,few,15,TRBJ1-4,CASSRRGTGDEKLFF,TGTGCCAGCAGCCGACGTGGGACAGGCGATGAAAAACTGTTTTTT
TRBV30,.,.,13,TRBJ2-7,CAWLPNRAGEQYF,TGTGCCTGGCTTCCAAACAGGGCTGGGGAGCAGTACTTC
TRBV6-5,TRBD2,.,15,TRBJ2-5,CASSRTSGYQETQYF,TGTGCCAGCAGCAGGACTAGCGGATACCAAGAGACCCAGTACTTC
TRBV28,TRBD2,.,16,TRBJ2-1,CASSSILAGVNNEQFF,TGTGCCAGCAGTTCCATACTAGCGGGGGTCAACAATGAGCAGTTCTTC
TRBV5-1,.,.,15,TRBJ2-2,CASSPGHSNTGELFF,TGCGCCAGCAGCCCGGGACATTCGAACACCGGGGAGCTGTTTTTT
TRBV12-3/TRBV12-4,.,.,13,TRBJ1-2,CASSKDRFYGYTF,TGTGCCAGCAGCAAGGACAGATTCTATGGCTACACCTTC
TRBV7-2,.,.,13,TRBJ2-1,CASSIDLAREQFF,TGTGCCAGCAGCATTGACCTAGCGCGGGAGCAGTTCTTC
TRBV5-1,.,few,13,TRBJ2-5,CASSLWTEETQYF,TGCGCCAGCAGCTTGTGGACAGAAGAGACCCAGTACTTC